A selection of T cell receptor beta chains follows, all from one sample in a study of blood T cell repertoires in COVID-19. Measured with immunoSEQ multiplex PCR; TCRdb has only the in-frame clones, and not every one. Of some 200,000 clones in the sample, around 83% were seen once. The specimen was peripheral blood. The receptor set was obtained from a woman between 55 and 75 years old with acute or convalescent COVID-19. Each CDR3 is given with its conserved first and last residue. A D gene is named only where the DNA matches it firmly. Size values are once, few and many counts, or a class for expanded clones, and some rows have none.

clone_size: NA; j_call: TRBJ1-2; d_call: NA; v_call: TRBV9; cdr3_nt: TGTGCCAGCAGCGCATACAGCCGAACCAACTATGGCTACACCTTC; cdr3_aa: CASSAYSRTNYGYTF
clone_size: NA; j_call: TRBJ2-1; d_call: TRBD1; v_call: TRBV7-3; cdr3_nt: TGTGCCAGCAGCCAAGGACAGGGCTACAATGAGCAGTTCTTC; cdr3_aa: CASSQGQGYNEQFF
clone_size: NA; j_call: TRBJ1-4; d_call: TRBD1; v_call: TRBV11-2; cdr3_nt: TGTGCCAGCAGCACGGGACAGGGGACAACTAATGAAAAACTGTTTTTT; cdr3_aa: CASSTGQGTTNEKLFF
clone_size: NA; j_call: TRBJ2-1; d_call: NA; v_call: TRBV7-2; cdr3_nt: TGTGCCAGCAGCTTACCTAGCCTCAATGAGCAGTTCTTC; cdr3_aa: CASSLPSLNEQFF
clone_size: NA; j_call: TRBJ2-2; d_call: TRBD1; v_call: TRBV10-3; cdr3_nt: TGTGCCATCCGAACCGGGACAGAGGCCGGGGAGCTGTTTTTT; cdr3_aa: CAIRTGTEAGELFF
clone_size: NA; j_call: TRBJ2-7; d_call: NA; v_call: TRBV28; cdr3_nt: TGTGCCAGCAGTCGATCGACAGGCGAGCAGTACTTC; cdr3_aa: CASSRSTGEQYF
clone_size: NA; j_call: TRBJ2-3; d_call: NA; v_call: TRBV9; cdr3_nt: TGTGCCAGCAGCTTGGGACTCCCAGATACGCAGTATTTT; cdr3_aa: CASSLGLPDTQYF
clone_size: NA; j_call: TRBJ1-1; d_call: NA; v_call: TRBV30; cdr3_nt: TGTGCCTGGAGTAATGACATATCCACTGAAGCTTTCTTT; cdr3_aa: CAWSNDISTEAFF
clone_size: NA; j_call: TRBJ2-5; d_call: TRBD2; v_call: TRBV28; cdr3_nt: TGTGCCAGCTGGGATAGCGGGGGGGGTGGGACCCAGTACTTC; cdr3_aa: CASWDSGGGGTQYF
clone_size: few; j_call: TRBJ2-1; d_call: NA; v_call: TRBV27; cdr3_nt: TGTGCCACTCCAGCGGTTTTCTACAATGAGCAGTTCTTC; cdr3_aa: CATPAVFYNEQFF
clone_size: NA; j_call: TRBJ1-6; d_call: NA; v_call: TRBV7-3; cdr3_nt: TGTGCCAGCAGCGAATCCGGTAGAAATTCACCCCTCCACTTT; cdr3_aa: CASSESGRNSPLHF
clone_size: NA; j_call: TRBJ2-5; d_call: NA; v_call: TRBV5-5; cdr3_nt: TGTGCCAGCAGCTACGGGCCAGGGGAGACCCAGTACTTC; cdr3_aa: CASSYGPGETQYF
clone_size: once; j_call: TRBJ1-2; d_call: NA; v_call: TRBV12-5; cdr3_nt: TGTGCTAGTGGTTTGTCATCCATAGAGGACTATGGCTACACCTTC; cdr3_aa: CASGLSSIEDYGYTF
clone_size: once; j_call: TRBJ1-3; d_call: NA; v_call: TRBV5-1; cdr3_nt: TGCGCCAGCAGTAAGGGAGCCTCTGGAAACACCATATATTTT; cdr3_aa: CASSKGASGNTIYF
clone_size: NA; j_call: TRBJ2-3; d_call: NA; v_call: TRBV5-8; cdr3_nt: TGTGCCAGCAGCTTGAGGTCTGCGGTGATGGATACGCAGTATTTT; cdr3_aa: CASSLRSAVMDTQYF
clone_size: NA; j_call: TRBJ1-4; d_call: NA; v_call: TRBV5-1; cdr3_nt: TGCGCCAGCAGCCTAGGGTTCGGACAGTCTAATGAAAAACTGTTTTTT; cdr3_aa: CASSLGFGQSNEKLFF
clone_size: NA; j_call: TRBJ1-2; d_call: TRBD1; v_call: TRBV19; cdr3_nt: TGTGCCAGTATTGATACAGGGGGCGCCGGCTATGGCTACACCTTC; cdr3_aa: CASIDTGGAGYGYTF
clone_size: few; j_call: TRBJ2-1; d_call: TRBD2; v_call: TRBV24-1; cdr3_nt: TGTGCCACCAGTGACCCTAGCGGGAGGGCAGTCAATGAGCAGTTCTTC; cdr3_aa: CATSDPSGRAVNEQFF
clone_size: NA; j_call: TRBJ2-1; d_call: NA; v_call: TRBV19; cdr3_nt: TGTGCCAGTAGTATCGGACTTACCTACAATGAGCAGTTCTTC; cdr3_aa: CASSIGLTYNEQFF
clone_size: NA; j_call: TRBJ2-2; d_call: TRBD2; v_call: TRBV27; cdr3_nt: TGTGCCAGCAGTTTCACTAGCGGAGTCCCCACCGGGGAGCTGTTTTTT; cdr3_aa: CASSFTSGVPTGELFF
clone_size: NA; j_call: TRBJ2-1; d_call: NA; v_call: TRBV3-1/TRBV3-2; cdr3_nt: TGTGCCAGCAGCCCCGCTCCCGGGACACCACAATACAATGAGCAGTTCTTC; cdr3_aa: CASSPAPGTPQYNEQFF
clone_size: NA; j_call: TRBJ1-1; d_call: NA; v_call: TRBV2; cdr3_nt: TGTGCCAGCAGTGACTCAGAAAACACTGAAGCTTTCTTT; cdr3_aa: CASSDSENTEAFF